The clone carrying this TCR beta chain was observed many times. This record comes from a study of T-cell reconstitution after alpha-beta-depleted transplantation in children. This CDR3 is 13 amino acids long. With V trimmed by 5 bases and J by 7 bases, 7 bases remained unmatched. TCRbeta library preparation incorporated unique molecular identifiers. MiXCR, run by TCRdb on the PCR reads, gives a single entry per CDR3 protein. Among hundreds of thousands of distinct CDR3 sequences listed, around a sixth were seen once. The genes are TRBV12-3 or TRBV12-4 and TRBJ1-2; 7 nucleotides agree with TRBD1. Sequences were derived from PBMCs from the stem cell graft donor, sampled from the stem cell graft. This receptor was identified in a human donor who donated a stem cell graft to a child with acute myeloid leukemia. The CDR3 reads CASSPRTGGGYTF. The CDR3 DNA is TGTGCCAGCAGTCCGCGGACAGGCGGTGGCTACACCTTC.